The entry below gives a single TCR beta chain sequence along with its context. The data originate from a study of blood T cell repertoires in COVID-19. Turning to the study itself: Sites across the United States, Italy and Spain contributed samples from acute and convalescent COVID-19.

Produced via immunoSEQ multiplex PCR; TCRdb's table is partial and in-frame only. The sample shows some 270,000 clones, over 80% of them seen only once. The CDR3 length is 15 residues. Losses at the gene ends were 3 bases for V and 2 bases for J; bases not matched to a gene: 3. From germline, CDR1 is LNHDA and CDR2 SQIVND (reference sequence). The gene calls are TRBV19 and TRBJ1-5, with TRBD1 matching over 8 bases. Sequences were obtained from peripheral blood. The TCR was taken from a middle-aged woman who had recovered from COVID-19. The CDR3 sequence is CASSIGQGRNQPQHF. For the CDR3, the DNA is TGTGCCAGTAGTATCGGACAGGGACGCAATCAGCCCCAGCATTTT.